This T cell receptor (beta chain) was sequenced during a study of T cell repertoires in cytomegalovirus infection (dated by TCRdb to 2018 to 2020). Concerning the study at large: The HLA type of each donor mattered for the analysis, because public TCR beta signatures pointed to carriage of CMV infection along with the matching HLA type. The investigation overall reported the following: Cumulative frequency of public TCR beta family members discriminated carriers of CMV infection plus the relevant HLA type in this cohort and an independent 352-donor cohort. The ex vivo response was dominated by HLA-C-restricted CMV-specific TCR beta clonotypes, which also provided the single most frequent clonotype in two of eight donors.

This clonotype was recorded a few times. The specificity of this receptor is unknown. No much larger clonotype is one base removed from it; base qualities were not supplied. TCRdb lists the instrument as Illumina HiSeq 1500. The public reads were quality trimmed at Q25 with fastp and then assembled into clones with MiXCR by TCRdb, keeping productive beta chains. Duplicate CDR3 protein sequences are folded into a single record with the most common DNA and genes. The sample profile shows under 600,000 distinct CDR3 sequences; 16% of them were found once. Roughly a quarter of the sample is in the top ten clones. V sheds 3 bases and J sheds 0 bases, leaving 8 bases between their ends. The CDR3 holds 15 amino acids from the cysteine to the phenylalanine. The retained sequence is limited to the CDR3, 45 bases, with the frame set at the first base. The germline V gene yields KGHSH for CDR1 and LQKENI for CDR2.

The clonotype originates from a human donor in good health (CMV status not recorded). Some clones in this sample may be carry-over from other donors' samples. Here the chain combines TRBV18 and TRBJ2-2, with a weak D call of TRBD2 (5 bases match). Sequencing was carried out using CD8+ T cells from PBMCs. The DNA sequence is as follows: TGTGCCAGCTCACCGGGGAGACCGAACACCGGGGAGCTGTTTTTT. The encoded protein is CASSPGRPNTGELFF.